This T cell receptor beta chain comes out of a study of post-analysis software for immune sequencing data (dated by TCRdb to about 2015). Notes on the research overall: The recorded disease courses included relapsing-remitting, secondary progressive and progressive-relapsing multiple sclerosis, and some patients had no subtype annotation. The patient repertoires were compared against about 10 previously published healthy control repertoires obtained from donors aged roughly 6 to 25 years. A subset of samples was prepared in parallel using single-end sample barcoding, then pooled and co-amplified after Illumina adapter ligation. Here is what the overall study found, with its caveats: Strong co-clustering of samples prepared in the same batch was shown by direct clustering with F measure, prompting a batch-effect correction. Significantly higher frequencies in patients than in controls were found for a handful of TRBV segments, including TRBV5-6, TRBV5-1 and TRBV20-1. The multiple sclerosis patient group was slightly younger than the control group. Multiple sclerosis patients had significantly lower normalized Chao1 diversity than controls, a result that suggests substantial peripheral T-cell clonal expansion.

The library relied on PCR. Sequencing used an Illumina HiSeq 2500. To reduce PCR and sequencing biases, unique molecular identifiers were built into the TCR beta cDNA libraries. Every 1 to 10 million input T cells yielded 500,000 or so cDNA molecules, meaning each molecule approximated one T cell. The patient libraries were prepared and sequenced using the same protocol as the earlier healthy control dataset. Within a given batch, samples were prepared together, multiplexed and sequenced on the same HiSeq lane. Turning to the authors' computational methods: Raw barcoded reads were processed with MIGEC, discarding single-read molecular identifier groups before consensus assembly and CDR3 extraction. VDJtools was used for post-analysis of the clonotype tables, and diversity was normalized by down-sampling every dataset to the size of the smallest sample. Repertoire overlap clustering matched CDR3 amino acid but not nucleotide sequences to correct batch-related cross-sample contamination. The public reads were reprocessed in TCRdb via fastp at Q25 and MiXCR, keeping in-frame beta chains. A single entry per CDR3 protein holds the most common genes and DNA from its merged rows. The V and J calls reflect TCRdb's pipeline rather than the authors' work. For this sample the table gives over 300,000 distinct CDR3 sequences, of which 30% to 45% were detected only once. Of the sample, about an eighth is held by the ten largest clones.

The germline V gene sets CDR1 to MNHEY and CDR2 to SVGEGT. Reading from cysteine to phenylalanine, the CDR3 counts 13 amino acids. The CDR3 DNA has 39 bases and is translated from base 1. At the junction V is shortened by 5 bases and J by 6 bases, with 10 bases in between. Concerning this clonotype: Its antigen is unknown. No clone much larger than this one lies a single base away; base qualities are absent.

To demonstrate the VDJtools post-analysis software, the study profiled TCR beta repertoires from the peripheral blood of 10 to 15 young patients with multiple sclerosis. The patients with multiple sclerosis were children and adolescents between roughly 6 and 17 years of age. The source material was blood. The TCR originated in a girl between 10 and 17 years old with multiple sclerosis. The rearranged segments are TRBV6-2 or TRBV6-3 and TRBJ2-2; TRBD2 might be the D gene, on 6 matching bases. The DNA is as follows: TGTGCCAGCAGTCGTGCGGGACCCGGGGAGCTGTTTTTT. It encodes CASSRAGPGELFF.